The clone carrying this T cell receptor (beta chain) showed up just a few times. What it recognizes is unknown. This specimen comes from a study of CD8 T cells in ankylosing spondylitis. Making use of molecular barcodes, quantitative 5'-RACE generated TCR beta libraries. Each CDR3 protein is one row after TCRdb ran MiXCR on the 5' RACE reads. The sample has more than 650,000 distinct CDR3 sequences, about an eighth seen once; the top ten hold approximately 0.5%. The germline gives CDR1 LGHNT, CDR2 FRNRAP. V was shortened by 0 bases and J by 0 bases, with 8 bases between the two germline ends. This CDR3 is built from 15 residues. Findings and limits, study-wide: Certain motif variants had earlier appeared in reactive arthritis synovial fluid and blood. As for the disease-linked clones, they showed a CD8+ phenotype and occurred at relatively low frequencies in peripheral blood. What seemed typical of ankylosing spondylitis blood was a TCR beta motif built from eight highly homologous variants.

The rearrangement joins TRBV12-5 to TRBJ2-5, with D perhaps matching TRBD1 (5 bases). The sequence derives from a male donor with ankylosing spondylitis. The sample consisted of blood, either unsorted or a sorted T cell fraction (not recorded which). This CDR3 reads CASGLVEGDQETQYF. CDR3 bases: TGTGCTAGTGGTTTGGTAGAAGGGGACCAAGAGACCCAGTACTTC.